The source of this TCR beta chain is a study of human T cells and chemical hapten exposure. Study information: Mainly, slight library volume differences in the pool made TCR yields vary.

The CDR3 sequence is 15 residues long. V lost 5 bases, J lost 7 bases, and 18 bases lay in between. Points from the study as a whole: Since the donors had alopecia, their immune response may not be the same as that of healthy people. Relative to controls, expanded TCRs formed significantly more large CDR3 similarity clusters.

TCRdb itself ran the RACE reads through MiXCR, one entry per CDR3 protein. The sample includes some 81,000 distinct CDR3 sequences, approximately 10% of them seen just once. This clonotype was recorded at least ten times. The antigen is unknown. Time point denoted: patch test 2, 6 weeks after DPC sensitization. Treatment noted: therapeutic diphenylcyclopropenone sensitization with weekly scalp DPC. The origin of this receptor is a man aged 18 to 35 with alopecia areata. Some clones in this sample may be carry-over from other donors' samples. This material consisted of whole blood, taken in connection with sensitization to the hapten diphenylcyclopropenone (DPC). This sequence joins TRBV12-3 or TRBV12-4 and TRBJ1-5; D is uncertain. CDR3 residues: CASSPSAGEGQPQHF. CDR3 in DNA: TGTGCCAGCAGTCCTTCAGCCGGGGAGGGCCAGCCCCAGCATTTT.